The source of this T cell receptor (beta chain) is a study of beta chain features in type 1 diabetes. Study-wide findings and caveats: High TCR expression in some cells could lead to their over-representation in cDNA sequencing. Fewer insertions but more deletions were seen at VDJ junctions in type 1 diabetes patients.

Expressed TCRB transcripts were sequenced because the isolated RNA had all been reverse transcribed beforehand. Produced via immunoSEQ multiplex PCR; TCRdb's table is partial and in-frame only. The data show around 140,000 clones, approximately 9.8% seen once. With respect to this clone: Its antigen is unidentified.

This CDR3 has 15 residues. The germline gives CDR1 SGHAT, CDR2 FQNNGV. V shed 5 bases and J shed 1 base, with 14 bases lying between them. This TCR was recovered from a woman aged 35 to 49 in good health. Sequenced material: central memory CD4+ T cells from blood. The V gene is TRBV11-2, the J gene TRBJ1-1; D possibly corresponds to TRBD1 (6 bases). The CDR3, as DNA: TGTGCCAGCAGCATACCGGGACACCAGAACACTGAAGCTTTCTTT. It is translated as CASSIPGHQNTEAFF.